This T cell receptor beta chain derives from a study (dated by TCRdb to 2012 to 2014). The instrument given in TCRdb is Illumina Genome Analyzer IIx. The public reads were reanalyzed by TCRdb: fastp trimming at Q25, MiXCR alignment, in-frame beta chains only. Identical CDR3 proteins give one entry, which carries the most common genes and DNA. This sample holds roughly 7,100 distinct CDR3 sequences; 32% were observed only once. Of the sample, roughly a fifth is held by the ten largest clones. The CDR3 measures 14 amino acids from cysteine to phenylalanine. This entry keeps only the CDR3 DNA: 42 bases, framed from base 1. V is pared back by 2 bases and J by 0 bases, with 9 bases lying between the germline termini. As encoded in the germline V gene, CDR1 is SQVTM while CDR2 is ANQGSEA. As concerns this clonotype: Its cognate antigen has yet to be identified. No per-base quality is available; no much larger clone lies one base away.

The material sequenced was blood. The source is a human donor. The rearranged chain carries TRBV29-1 and TRBJ2-3, with a tentative D gene TRBD2 over 6 matching bases. The CDR3 region reads CSVEWGDSTDTQYF. Read as DNA, the sequence is TGCAGCGTTGAATGGGGGGATAGCACAGATACGCAGTATTTT.